This TCR beta chain was captured in a study of identifying expanded T cells in peripheral blood. The germline V and J ends were trimmed by 5 bases and 3 bases, with 8 bases remaining between them. The CDR3 is 14 residues long. Germline CDR1 reads MNHEY; CDR2 reads SMNVEV (reference sequence). Only one count was recorded for this clone. The assay was immunoSEQ multiplex PCR, and TCRdb's table has in-frame clones only and misses some. Found here are 75,000 to 95,000 clones, 89% of them singletons; the top ten hold roughly 2.8%. This receptor was taken from a person aged 18 to 70 in good health. The material sequenced was blood. This chain links TRBV27 with TRBJ1-6; D call uncertain. For the CDR3, the DNA is TGTGCCAGCAGTCTTCAGATCTATAATTCACCCCTCCACTTT. Translating gives CASSLQIYNSPLHF.